One and the same sample provided the 22 T cell receptor beta chains below, sequenced in a study of patients and donors after allogeneic stem cell transplantation. TCRdb re-called the RT-PCR reads with MiXCR, one entry per CDR3 protein. The sample lists approximately 38,000 distinct CDR3 sequences; 30% to 40% were seen once. Specimen: blood, either unsorted or a sorted T cell fraction (not recorded which). The source of these receptors is a human donor who was either an allogeneic HSCT recipient or a stem cell or donor lymphocyte infusion donor (not recorded which). It is not recorded whose cells these are; they may come from a transplant donor.

Only one count was recorded for this clonotype. The chain has TRBV28 and TRBJ2-3; 7 bases match TRBD2. The germline gives CDR1 MDHEN, CDR2 SYDVKM. The trim removed 6 bases at V and 3 bases at J, leaving 12 bases unmatched. The CDR3 consists of 16 residues. CDR3 bases: TGTGCCAGCAGCCGACAAGGGCGGGAGAGGACAGATACGCAGTATTTT. This sequence encodes CASSRQGRERTDTQYF.

At least ten counts were recorded for this clonotype. The CDR3 sequence: CASRSGRVYGYTF. The CDR3 coding sequence is TGTGCCAGCAGGTCGGGGCGGGTCTATGGCTACACCTTC. This rearrangement joins TRBV6-5 to TRBJ1-2, with a weak D call TRBD1 (5 bases). Trimming shortened V by 6 bases and J by 4 bases, and 12 bases separated the two germline ends. The CDR3 runs 13 residues. Germline CDR1 and CDR2: MNHEY and SVGAGI.

The chain has TRBV30 and TRBJ2-1; tentative D call: TRBD2 (5 bases). Trimming took 5 bases from V and 12 from J, leaving 11 bases between them. Germline values: CDR1 GTSNPN, CDR2 SVGIG (reference sequence). The CDR3 is made up of 10 amino acids. CDR3: CAWGSRGQFF. CDR3 coding DNA: TGTGCCTGGGGTTCCCGGGGGCAGTTCTTC.

This clonotype was recorded a few times. The chain recombines TRBV6-5 with TRBJ2-7; D is perhaps TRBD2 (5 bases). The CDR3 is 16 amino acids. The V gene's germline CDR1 is MNHEY and CDR2 SVGAGI. Deletions cut 5 bases from V and 3 bases from J, with 20 bases between. The CDR3 DNA follows: TGTGCCAGCAGTCCCGGAGGTCCCCCTTTGGTCTACGAGCAGTACTTC. This translates into CASSPGGPPLVYEQYF.

This clonotype was seen many times. V and J are TRBV20-1 and TRBJ2-5; D call uncertain. The germline V gene encodes CDR1 DFQATT and CDR2 SNEGSKA (reference sequence). The CDR3 length is 17 residues. Trimming took off 0 bases at V and 4 bases at J, with 21 bases between the two ends. The CDR3 spells CSARDKGLLRLGETQYF. As DNA, the CDR3 is TGCAGTGCTAGAGATAAAGGGCTCTTAAGGTTGGGAGAGACCCAGTACTTC.

A note on this clonotype: A much bigger clone sits one base away, suggesting this may be a read error. The genes are TRBV20-1 and TRBJ1-1, with 7 bases that match TRBD1. Looked up from germline, CDR1 is DFQATT and CDR2 is SNEGSKA (reference sequence). The CDR3 is 13 residues long. The CDR3 nucleotides are TGCAGTGCGTTTCGGACAGGAAAGAAGGAGGCTATCTTT. This sequence encodes CSAFRTGKKEAIF.

In this sample, this clonotype turned up once. The chain joins TRBV4-1 to TRBJ2-7, with 7 positions matching TRBD1. Germline assignment: CDR1 MGHRA and CDR2 YSYEKL. The junction had 12 bases not matched to a gene; V was cut back by 0 bases and J by 4 bases. The CDR3 has 17 residues. CDR3 sequence: CASSQEPSGTESYEQYF. CDR3 nucleotide sequence: TGCGCCAGCAGCCAAGAACCCTCCGGGACAGAGTCTTACGAGCAGTACTTC.

This chain uses TRBV5-1 with TRBJ2-3, with a possible D match to TRBD2 (6 bases). This CDR3 is 14 amino acids long. Germline CDR1 SGHRS, CDR2 YFSETQ. The germline V and J ends were trimmed by 0 bases and 4 bases, with 9 bases remaining between them. The CDR3 loop is CASSLAAGPDTQYF. The CDR3, as DNA: TGCGCCAGCAGCTTGGCCGCGGGGCCAGATACGCAGTATTTT.

This clonotype was recorded a few times. The chain carries TRBV24-1 and TRBJ1-1; 8 nucleotides align to TRBD1. This CDR3 has 18 residues. Per germline, CDR1 KGHDR and CDR2 SFDVKD. The V gene end was trimmed by 3 bases and the J gene end by 0 bases; junction bases not matched to a gene: 11. The chain's CDR3 is CATSDDETGGSVNTEAFF. In DNA, the CDR3 is TGTGCCACCAGTGATGATGAAACAGGGGGTTCAGTGAACACTGAAGCTTTCTTT.

This clonotype was observed at least ten times. The V gene is TRBV20-1, the J gene TRBJ1-2; 9 bases are shared with TRBD1. There are 14 residues in the CDR3. Germline V lookup: CDR1 DFQATT, CDR2 SNEGSKA (reference sequence). V dropped 6 bases and J dropped 6; count of bases not matched to a gene: 11. The CDR3 DNA is TGCAGTGCCCGTCCCGGGACAGGGATCCATGGCTACACCTTC. Protein product: CSARPGTGIHGYTF.

The chain has TRBV12-3 or TRBV12-4 and TRBJ1-2; possible D gene TRBD1, 6 bases. V was shortened by 1 base and J by 0 bases, with 15 bases between the two germline ends. This CDR3 contains 17 residues. Here the CDR3 DNA reads TGTGCCAGCAGTTTAGTCGGGACATACCTCGCTAACTATGGCTACACCTTC. It translates to CASSLVGTYLANYGYTF.

This clonotype occurred a few times. The V call is TRBV7-9, the J call TRBJ1-1; D remains ambiguous. Germline CDR1 and CDR2: SEHNR and FQNEAQ (reference sequence). The V end was cut by 5 bases, the J end by 2 bases, with 12 bases between. The CDR3 consists of 14 residues. CDR3 sequence: CASSRLLANTEAFF. The CDR3 DNA reads TGTGCCAGCAGCCGACTGTTGGCCAACACTGAAGCTTTCTTT.

The V and J genes are TRBV28 and TRBJ2-7; no clear D. V shed 3 bases and J shed 6 bases, with 9 bases lying between them. There are 12 residues in the CDR3. The germline CDR1 and CDR2 sequences are MDHEN and SYDVKM. The CDR3 sequence is CASSFGVGEQYF. CDR3 DNA sequence: TGTGCCAGCAGTTTTGGGGTCGGCGAGCAGTACTTC. The full variable domain, with the rest looked up from reference TRBV28 and TRBJ2-7, is DVKVTQSSRYLVKRTGEKVFLECVQDMDHENMFWYRQDPGLGLRLIYFSYDVKMKEKGDIPEGYSVSREKKERFSLILESASTNQTSMYLCASSFGVGEQYFGPGTRLTVT.

This clonotype occurred a few times. This rearrangement joins TRBV20-1 to TRBJ1-5; the D gene is possibly TRBD1 (5 bases). Germline CDR1 DFQATT, CDR2 SNEGSKA (reference sequence). This CDR3 has 13 amino acids. Trimming stripped 1 base from V and 6 bases from J, with 10 bases between. The CDR3 DNA follows: TGCAGTGCTAGAGCGCGGCAGGGTCAGCCCCAGCATTTT. Residues: CSARARQGQPQHF.

This sequence joins TRBV15 and TRBJ1-1, with D perhaps TRBD1 (6 bases). V shed 1 base and J shed 3 bases, with 12 bases lying between them. Germline V CDR1 and CDR2: LNHNV, YYDKDF (reference sequence). There are 15 residues in the CDR3. CDR3 in DNA: TGTGCCACCAGCAGAGGGGCGGGGGCTGACACTGAAGCTTTCTTT. As protein: CATSRGAGADTEAFF.

There are many counts of this clonotype. V gene TRBV7-2 combines with J gene TRBJ2-5; TRBD1 might be the D (6 bases). This CDR3 is built from 14 residues. With 1 base removed from V and 7 bases from J, the gap between germline ends came to 13 bases. Germline V lookup: CDR1 SGHTA, CDR2 FQGNSA. For the CDR3, the DNA is TGTGCCAGCAGCTTAGTGGAGCAGACAGGGACCCAGTACTTC. It is translated as CASSLVEQTGTQYF.

The rearrangement joins TRBV5-1 to TRBJ2-5; unclear D gene. Germline assignment: CDR1 SGHRS and CDR2 YFSETQ. This CDR3 region has 16 residues. The ends were cut back, 3 bases at V and 2 bases at J, with 17 bases in the middle. This CDR3 is CASSSSAPYNQETQYF. The CDR3 DNA reads TGCGCCAGCAGCTCCTCCGCCCCGTATAATCAAGAGACCCAGTACTTC.

This clonotype occurred a few times. The chain uses TRBV3-1 and TRBJ2-7, with D unclear. Germline V gene data show CDR1 as LGHDT and CDR2 as YNNKEL (reference sequence). The CDR3 runs 12 residues. V lost 2 bases and J lost 0, with 2 bases in between. The CDR3 reads CASSQISYEQYF. CDR3 coding DNA: TGTGCCAGCAGCCAAATCTCCTACGAGCAGTACTTC.

This chain uses TRBV5-5 with TRBJ1-1; the D gene is possibly TRBD1 (5 bases). The CDR3 has 14 residues. V lost 0 bases to trimming and J lost 4 bases, with 10 bases between them. Germline values: CDR1 SGHKS, CDR2 YYEKEE (reference sequence). As DNA, the CDR3 is TGTGCCAGCAGCTTGGGGGCTGGGGGCACTGAAGCTTTCTTT. Translating gives CASSLGAGGTEAFF.

This clonotype turned up a few times. CDR3 loop: CATSSVASGTYEQYF. In DNA, the CDR3 is TGTGCCACCAGCAGTGTCGCTAGCGGTACCTACGAGCAGTACTTC. The rearrangement uses TRBV15 and TRBJ2-7, with 7 bases identical to TRBD2. The CDR3 loop spans 15 amino acids. Losses at the gene ends were 3 bases for V and 2 bases for J; bases not matched to a gene: 7. CDR1 is LNHNV and CDR2 is YYDKDF in the germline V gene (reference sequence).

This clonotype came up a few times. The chain couples TRBV5-5 to TRBJ1-3, with 8 nucleotides matching TRBD1. Germline CDR1 reads SGHKS; CDR2 reads YYEKEE (reference sequence). The ends lost 1 base at V and 4 bases at J; junction bases unmatched: 10. The CDR3 sequence is 17 residues long. The CDR3 DNA reads as TGTGCCAGCAGCTTGTGGGGGGCGACAGGGGCCGGAAACACCATATATTTT. Amino acid sequence: CASSLWGATGAGNTIYF.

This clonotype was picked up a small number of times. The chain joins TRBV27 to TRBJ2-7, with 8 bases identical to TRBD1. CDR1 is MNHEY, CDR2 SMNVEV, per germline (reference sequence). The CDR3 extends over 14 amino acids. V was clipped by 3 bases and J by 6 bases; unmatched bases: 7. CDR3 in amino acids: CASSLLDRVGEQYF. The CDR3 DNA sequence: TGTGCCAGCAGTTTGTTGGACAGGGTGGGCGAGCAGTACTTC.